The clone carrying this T cell receptor beta chain was recorded a few times. V shed 6 bases, J shed 10 bases, and the junction held 13 bases outside the gene matches. This CDR3 contains 16 residues. Germline loops: CDR1 SEHNR, CDR2 FQNEAQ (reference sequence). This sample was included in a study of blood T cell repertoires in COVID-19. Looking at the study overall: Whether acute or convalescent, the COVID-19 samples came from the United States, Italy and Spain.

TCRdb's copy holds only in-frame clones and misses some; the assay was immunoSEQ multiplex PCR. The sample has 90,000 to 120,000 clones; 69% are singletons. The receptor was isolated from a man aged 80 or over with acute or convalescent COVID-19. The V call is TRBV7-9, the J call TRBJ2-1, with 12 bases that match TRBD1. Sequenced: peripheral blood. CDR3 nucleotides: TGTGCCAGCAGGGAGAAGGGGGGACAGGGGGCGCCCGAGCAGTTCTTC. Its translation is CASREKGGQGAPEQFF. The full variable domain, rest sourced from reference TRBV7-9 and TRBJ2-1, is DTGVSQNPRHKITKRGQNVTFRCDPISEHNRLYWYRQTLGQGPEFLTYFQNEAQLEKSRLLSDRFSAERPKGSFSTLEIQRTEQGDSAMYLCASREKGGQGAPEQFFGPGTRLTVL.